The 8 T cell receptor beta chains below all came from one sample that was sequenced in a study of blood T cells in healthy people across ages. For the second PCR, which ran for roughly 7 to 11 cycles, a sample-barcoded 5' primer and a J-beta primer mix were used. TCRdb re-called the 5' RACE reads through MiXCR, storing one row per CDR3 protein. The data show more than 700,000 distinct CDR3 sequences, about 55% seen once. Sequenced input: blood. The receptor set was obtained from an elderly man in good health.

The CDR3 nucleotides read TGTGCCAGCCTGGGCAGGGGAGCTACCTACGAGCAGTACTTC. Amino acids: CASLGRGATYEQYF. The chain has TRBV28 and TRBJ2-7; possibly TRBD1 for D (6 bases). With 8 bases removed from V and 2 bases from J, the gap between germline ends came to 16 bases. From germline, CDR1 is MDHEN and CDR2 SYDVKM. This CDR3 spans 14 amino acids.

The chain carries TRBV3-1 and TRBJ1-1, with 8 bases identical to TRBD1. V trimming: 6 bases; J trimming: 5 bases; junction bases outside the gene matches: 11. The CDR3 runs 15 residues. The germline V gene has CDR1 LGHDT and CDR2 YNNKEL (reference sequence). DNA of the CDR3: TGTGCCAGCAGATCTAGCGACAGGGGATTTACTGAAGCTTTCTTT. It yields the protein CASRSSDRGFTEAFF.

The chain combines TRBV27 with TRBJ2-5; D gene unclear. The germline V and J ends were trimmed by 5 bases and 2 bases, with 9 bases remaining between them. In germline, CDR1 is MNHEY, CDR2 SMNVEV (reference sequence). The CDR3 consists of 13 residues. The CDR3, as DNA: TGTGCCAGCAGTCAGTTGGGGCAAGAGACCCAGTACTTC. Its translation is CASSQLGQETQYF.

The gene calls are TRBV11-2 and TRBJ2-5; 11 bases agree with TRBD2. The CDR3 spans 15 residues. J lost 1 base, V lost 3 bases, and 1 base had no gene match. Germline values: CDR1 SGHAT, CDR2 FQNNGV. CDR3 residues: CASSFGLAGQETQYF. The CDR3 DNA follows: TGTGCCAGCAGCTTTGGACTAGCGGGCCAAGAGACCCAGTACTTC.

This clonotype turned up a few times. This chain connects TRBV7-2 to TRBJ2-5, with TRBD1 matching over 10 bases. This CDR3 region has 14 residues. J was trimmed by 1 base and V by 7 bases; bases with no gene match: 3. In germline, CDR1 is SGHTA, CDR2 FQGNSA. Written as DNA, the CDR3 is TGTGCCAGCACCAGGACAGGGGGCCAAGAGACCCAGTACTTC. Protein product: CASTRTGGQETQYF.

This clonotype was observed a few times. The chain links TRBV7-8 to TRBJ2-7; TRBD2 agrees at 8 bases. This CDR3 spans 17 amino acids. Germline CDR1 and CDR2: SGHVS and FQNEAQ. V shed 5 bases and J 2 bases; nucleotides not matched to a gene: 14. The CDR3 protein is CASSLSSGGTNTYEQYF. In nucleotides, the CDR3 is TGTGCCAGCAGCCTAAGCTCGGGGGGGACGAACACCTACGAGCAGTACTTC.

This chain joins TRBV5-6 and TRBJ1-1; 8 bases map to TRBD1. Unmatched junction bases numbered 7, after V lost 3 bases and J lost 3 bases. Germline V gives CDR1 SGHDT, CDR2 YYEEEE. This CDR3 has 15 residues. The CDR3 spells CASSSDTGGDTEAFF. For the CDR3, the DNA is TGTGCCAGCAGCTCAGACACAGGGGGGGACACTGAAGCTTTCTTT.

The sample holds a few counts of this clonotype. The chain joins TRBV5-1 to TRBJ1-2; D unresolved. V was pared by 0 bases and J by 8 bases, with 8 bases between. Germline lookup yields CDR1 SGHRS and CDR2 YFSETQ. The CDR3 runs to 12 residues. CDR3 coding DNA: TGCGCCAGCAGCTTGGATCCAGGCGGCTACACCTTC. Translating gives CASSLDPGGYTF.